Shown below are 23 T cell receptor beta chains from a single sample sequenced in a study of regulatory T cells in long-lasting Graves disease (TCRdb year 2021). The library was prepared using multiplex PCR. TCRdb lists the instrument as Illumina HiSeq 4000. iRepertoire HTBI primers and Arm-PCR amplification of CDR3 regions were used to construct TCR beta libraries. TCRdb reprocessed the public reads (quality trimming at Q25 with fastp, clone calling with MiXCR) and kept in-frame beta chains. Entries that share a CDR3 protein sequence are merged under the most common genes and DNA. The sample table records some 300,000 distinct CDR3 sequences; around a fifth of these occur just once. The ten largest clones represent just over 55% of the sample. The time point label for this specimen denotes: persistent/refractory GD, antithyroid drugs over 5 years with positive TRAb. RNA was extracted from PBMCs in TRIzol for both TCR sequencing and RNA sequencing.

The input for sequencing was peripheral blood mononuclear cells (PBMCs), taken when the disease was refractory, from a patient treated with antithyroid drugs. Receptors were obtained from a female donor with Graves disease.

This clonotype showed up many times. The chain employs TRBV13 and TRBJ2-5, with 12 bases matching TRBD2. Germline values: CDR1 PRHDT, CDR2 FYEKMQ (reference sequence). V trimming: 7 bases; J trimming: 5 bases; junction bases outside the gene matches: 5. The CDR3 runs 14 residues. The CDR3 DNA is TGTGCCAGCACCTCAGGACTAGCGGGGGAGACCCAGTACTTC. This gives the protein CASTSGLAGETQYF.

This clonotype was recorded a few times. The chain has TRBV29-1 and TRBJ2-5, with 12 bases matching TRBD2. V lost 1 base to trimming and J lost 1 base; unmatched junction nucleotides: 10. The CDR3 sequence is 18 residues long. Germline CDR1 and CDR2: SQVTM and ANQGSEA. The CDR3 bases are TGCAGCGTTGAAGGGAAGACTAGCGGGAGCCGGTTCCAAGAGACCCAGTACTTC. Encoded protein: CSVEGKTSGSRFQETQYF.

This clonotype was counted only a few times. For the CDR3, the DNA is TGCGCCAGCAGCCAAGATCCACAGGTCCTTCCCTACGAGCAGTACTTC. It codes for CASSQDPQVLPYEQYF. The V gene is TRBV4-3, the J gene TRBJ2-7, with D perhaps matching TRBD1 (5 bases). This CDR3 is 16 amino acids long. V was shortened by 0 bases and J by 2 bases, with 14 bases between the two germline ends. The germline V gene encodes CDR1 LGHNA and CDR2 YSLEER.

With respect to this clonotype: The junction and the germline gene differ at one end; a read error may be behind it. The gene calls are TRBV12-3 or TRBV12-4 and TRBJ2-7, with D perhaps matching TRBD2 (6 bases). The CDR3 spans 13 residues. The CDR3 DNA follows: TGTGCCAGCAGTTTCGGGAGCTCCTACGAGCGGTACTTC. Translating gives CASSFGSSYERYF.

This clonotype has a handful of counts. The chain has TRBV3-1 and TRBJ2-1; D ambiguous. Trimming pared 4 bases from V and 7 bases from J, leaving 11 bases between. In germline, CDR1 is LGHDT, CDR2 YNNKEL (reference sequence). The CDR3 extends over 13 amino acids. The CDR3: CASSPNRANEQFF. CDR3 bases: TGTGCCAGCAGCCCCAACAGAGCAAATGAGCAGTTCTTC.

This clonotype has only a few counts. This chain joins TRBV7-9 and TRBJ1-6; 7 bases align to TRBD1. V was pared by 11 bases and J by 0 bases, with 7 bases of the junction left unmatched. CDR3 length: 15 amino acids. Germline V CDR1 and CDR2: SEHNR, FQNEAQ (reference sequence). For the CDR3, the DNA is TGTGCCGCCACAGGGGACAGCTCCTATAATTCACCCCTCCACTTT. It translates to CAATGDSSYNSPLHF.

This clonotype came up many times. The gene calls are TRBV20-1 and TRBJ2-7; the match to TRBD1 covers 8 bases. CDR3 size: 13 residues. Germline CDR1 and CDR2: DFQATT and SNEGSKA (reference sequence). J lost 0 bases, V lost 6 bases, and 4 bases had no gene match. The CDR3 region has the DNA TGCAGTGCGGACAGGGCTAGCTCCTACGAGCAGTACTTC. Translation gives CSADRASSYEQYF.

Turning to this clonotype: One base away lies a much larger clone, so this may be a sequencing read error. The gene calls are TRBV27 and TRBJ1-2; 7 bases agree with TRBD1. The CDR3 consists of 16 residues. CDR1 is MNHEY and CDR2 is SMNVEV in the germline V gene (reference sequence). The CDR3 sequence is CAGSSFTGEILRGYTF. The CDR3 coding sequence is TGTGCCGGCAGTTCATTTACAGGGGAAATATTGCGCGGCTACACCTTC.

This chain uses TRBV18 with TRBJ1-5; D is possibly TRBD1 (6 bases). Germline V gene sequence: CDR1 KGHSH, CDR2 LQKENI. Trimming stripped 1 base from V and 1 base from J, with 8 bases between. The CDR3 is 15 residues long. The DNA for the CDR3 is TGTGCCAGCTCACCACAACAGGGCAGCAATCAGCCCCAGCATTTT. This translates into CASSPQQGSNQPQHF.

Many counts were recorded for this clonotype. The gene calls are TRBV7-6 and TRBJ1-1; no clear D gene. Germline V gene data show CDR1 as SGHVS and CDR2 as FNYEAQ. V dropped 4 bases and J dropped 6 bases, with 24 bases sitting between them. The CDR3 covers 17 residues. The CDR3 bases are TGTGCCAGCAGCTCCCGGATCGGGATAGGGAAAGCGTCTGAAGCTTTCTTT. Translating gives CASSSRIGIGKASEAFF.

The table lists this clonotype with a few counts. The rearrangement uses TRBV28 and TRBJ2-2; 9 bases align to TRBD2. Losses at the gene ends were 0 bases for V and 0 bases for J; bases not matched to a gene: 2. The CDR3 extends over 17 amino acids. From germline, CDR1 is MDHEN and CDR2 SYDVKM. This chain's CDR3 is CASSLWTSGANTGELFF. CDR3 nucleotide sequence: TGTGCCAGCAGTTTATGGACTAGCGGAGCGAACACCGGGGAGCTGTTTTTT.

This clonotype occurred many times. This chain uses TRBV12-3 or TRBV12-4 with TRBJ1-2, with 11 bases fitting TRBD1. Trimming took 5 bases from V and 8 from J; bases not matched to a gene: 7. The CDR3 is 14 residues long. CDR3 coding DNA: TGTGCCAGCAGTCCCTCGGACAGGGGGCAAGGCTACACCTTC. Residues: CASSPSDRGQGYTF.

This clonotype was counted ten times or more. The chain couples TRBV7-8 to TRBJ2-5; 12 positions match TRBD2. From germline, CDR1 is SGHVS and CDR2 FQNEAQ. The CDR3 has 18 residues. Unmatched junction bases numbered 9, after V lost 2 bases and J lost 2 bases. The CDR3 reads CASSLPTSGGGRQETQYF. The CDR3 nucleotides are TGTGCCAGCAGCTTACCGACTAGCGGGGGTGGGAGGCAAGAGACCCAGTACTTC.

The chain combines TRBV4-3 with TRBJ1-4; 9 bases map to TRBD1. The J segment lost 6 bases and the V segment lost 0 bases, leaving 8 bases of the junction unmatched. Germline assignment: CDR1 LGHNA and CDR2 YSLEER. The CDR3 runs to 17 residues. For the CDR3, the DNA is TGCGCCAGCAGCCAAGACTGGTACAGGACAGGGGATGAAAAACTGTTTTTT. Its translation: CASSQDWYRTGDEKLFF.

Details on this clonotype: It is likely a read error, because the conserved phenylalanine at the end of the CDR3 is missing. This chain links TRBV6-1 with TRBJ2-1; 8 nucleotides align to TRBD2. CDR1 MNHNS and CDR2 SASEGT come from the germline V gene. Trimming cost V 5 bases and J 4 bases; bases outside gene matches: 13. This CDR3 contains 17 residues. In nucleotides, the CDR3 is TGTGCCAGCAGTCGGCAGAACCTAGCGGGCTATTACAATGAGCAGTTCTTA. The encoded protein is CASSRQNLAGYYNEQFL.

The chain joins TRBV6-2 or TRBV6-3 to TRBJ2-7; D is possibly TRBD2 (6 bases). Trimming removed 2 bases from V and 3 bases from J, with 8 bases in between. The CDR3 has 13 residues. Germline CDR1 MNHEY, CDR2 SVGEGT. DNA for the CDR3: TGTGCCAGCAGTTACGGGACTTTCTACGAGCAGTACTTC. Its translation: CASSYGTFYEQYF.

This clonotype was counted a few times. It may be a read error: a sequence one base away is much more abundant. This sequence joins TRBV27 and TRBJ2-7; TRBD1 aligns across 8 bases. Trimming took 6 bases from V and 1 from J; bases not matched to a gene: 2. Germline V CDR1 and CDR2: MNHEY, SMNVEV (reference sequence). The CDR3 is made up of 13 amino acids. The DNA of the CDR3 is TGTGCCAGCAGAAGGACAGGGTCCTACGAGCAGTACTTC. Residues: CASRRTGSYEQYF.

About this clonotype: Possible read error: a much larger clone is one base away. This rearrangement joins TRBV15 to TRBJ2-7, with 7 bases identical to TRBD2. This CDR3 has 13 residues. Germline CDR1 LNHNV, CDR2 YYDKDF (reference sequence). CDR3 bases: TGTGCCACCAGCACGGGGGGTGGCTACGGGCAGTACTTC. It translates to CATSTGGGYGQYF.

This clonotype appeared a few times. This chain links TRBV7-2 with TRBJ2-2; 8 bases are a match to TRBD2. V lost 2 bases, J lost 6 bases, and 11 bases stayed unmatched. The V gene's germline CDR1 is SGHTA and CDR2 FQGNSA. The CDR3 length is 17 residues. In DNA form, the CDR3 reads TGTGCCAGCAGCTTAAACCCGGGGGGGAGTAGCGCCGGGGAGCTGTTTTTT. The encoded protein is CASSLNPGGSSAGELFF.

The chain has TRBV3-1 and TRBJ1-4, with D possibly being TRBD1 (5 bases). Trimming cost V 1 base and J 8 bases, with 11 bases left between them. Germline V gene lookup returns CDR1 LGHDT and CDR2 YNNKEL (reference sequence). This CDR3 has 14 residues. CDR3 coding DNA: TGTGCCAGCAGCCAAGCGGGGGGTAAAGAAAAACTGTTTTTT. Amino acids: CASSQAGGKEKLFF.

The CDR3 loop reads CASSAIPGQGISEQYF. DNA of the CDR3: TGCGCCAGCAGTGCTATACCGGGACAGGGTATATCCGAGCAGTACTTC. The V gene is TRBV10-1, the J gene TRBJ2-7; 9 bases are shared with TRBD1. Germline values: CDR1 WNHNN, CDR2 SYGVQD (reference sequence). The J segment lost 6 bases and the V segment lost 4 bases, leaving 13 bases of the junction unmatched. The CDR3 has 16 amino acids.

V usage is TRBV27 and J usage is TRBJ2-3, with 11 bases aligning to TRBD2. V was pared by 3 bases and J by 5 bases, with 1 base of the junction left unmatched. The CDR3 length is 14 residues. Germline V gene data show CDR1 as MNHEY and CDR2 as SMNVEV (reference sequence). CDR3 sequence: CASSFSGRGDTQYF. The CDR3 nucleotides read TGTGCCAGCAGTTTTAGCGGGAGGGGAGATACGCAGTATTTT.

This clonotype turned up a few times. The V gene is TRBV19, the J gene TRBJ2-2; 7 positions agree with TRBD1. V lost 2 bases to trimming and J lost 9 bases; unmatched junction nucleotides: 12. This CDR3 is 16 amino acids long. Germline V CDR1 and CDR2: LNHDA, SQIVND (reference sequence). The CDR3 loop is CASSIPPRGGLRELFF. The CDR3 nucleotides read TGTGCCAGTAGTATACCTCCAAGAGGGGGCCTGAGGGAGCTGTTTTTT.